This T cell receptor beta chain was sequenced for a study of beta chain features in type 1 diabetes. At the level of the study: Sorted cell examination encompassed 85 million to 130 million cells across all samples. General study points: TCRB CDR3 length was moderately but significantly reduced in all four CD4+ subsets of Type 1 diabetes patients. Since sequencing was performed on cDNA, cells with high TCR expression could be over-represented.

TCRB transcripts that were expressed got sequenced, as all of the isolated RNA had been reverse transcribed. An average of about 3.5 million reads was obtained for naive, central memory and regulatory T cell samples. Libraries were prepared by immunoSEQ multiplex PCR; TCRdb keeps only in-frame clonotypes and omits some of them. The table includes 500,000 to 850,000 clones, more than 13% detected once. V lost 6 bases, J lost 6 bases, and 10 bases stayed unmatched. The CDR3 sequence is 14 residues long. Germline values: CDR1 LNHDA, CDR2 SQIVND (reference sequence). In the case of this clone: Its antigen is not identified.

The chain is built from TRBV19 and TRBJ1-1; 7 nucleotides line up with TRBD1. Sample: naive CD4+ T cells from blood. The source of this sequence is a man younger than 35 with type 1 diabetes. The DNA for the CDR3 is TGTGCCAGTAGCAAGACAGGGATGGGGCCTGAAGCTTTCTTT. Amino acid sequence: CASSKTGMGPEAFF. The full variable domain, with the rest looked up from reference TRBV19 and TRBJ1-1, is DGGITQSPKYLFRKEGQNVTLSCEQNLNHDAMYWYRQDPGQGLRLIYYSQIVNDFQKGDIAEGYSVSREKKESFPLTVTSAQKNPTAFYLCASSKTGMGPEAFFGQGTRLTVV.